This T cell receptor (beta chain) was identified during a study of blood T cell repertoires in COVID-19 (dated by TCRdb to 2020 to 2021). Notes on the research overall: Collaborator samples came from the United States, Italy and Spain and covered acute and convalescent phases of COVID-19. The prospective study material was composed of cDNA or gDNA derived from T cells, B-cell-depleted T cells, or PBMCs. Sample metadata almost always included a de-identified subject ID, COVID-19 status, age in years and sex. Samples came from the ongoing ImmuneRACE study (first 160 participants) plus 1,254 subjects from 6 global collaborators. The repertoires were released in a freely available public database intended as a resource for research on the immune response to SARS-CoV-2. Where HLA class I and class II types were available, the types were taken from metadata supplied by the sample provider, not from assay-based typing. Deeply sampled blood TCRbeta repertoires from subjects exposed to, actively infected with, or recovered from COVID-19 were included in the dataset. Here is what the overall study found, with its caveats: The quantity of clinical and demographic metadata differed by source and by participant and was supplied without curation.

V drops 0 bases and J drops 7 bases, leaving 15 bases in between. CDR1 and CDR2 (LNHNV, YYDKDF) derive from the germline V gene (reference sequence). Including cysteine and phenylalanine, the CDR3 has 15 amino acids. The read is trimmed to its CDR3 DNA, 45 bases read in frame from base 1. The collaborating institutions used their own protocols to collect whole blood in K2EDTA tubes. For TCRbeta analysis, collaborators shipped samples in one of three forms: frozen whole blood, isolated PBMCs, or DNA extracted from either of those sample types. TCRbeta CDR3 regions were amplified from genomic DNA by means of the immunoSEQ Assay, a bias-controlled multiplex PCR. The published analysis was carried out like this. Within the assay, amplification of reference gene primers was used to estimate how many nucleated cells each sample contained. Sequence reads were collapsed and filtered to measure the absolute abundance of every unique TCRbeta CDR3 rearrangement. Productive Simpson clonality was computed per sample as the square root of Simpson's diversity index over productive rearrangements. TCRdb retrieved this table from immuneACCESS and kept in-frame rearrangements only. Not all clones are present; in checked studies, unresolved V genes account for under half, and no reason is known for the remainder. V and J calls plus clone size are reproduced from that table; the DNA served to infer D and trimming. In this sample the table shows over 100,000 clones, about four fifths of which occur a single time. The ten largest clones capture roughly 17% of the sample.

With regard to this clone: It lacks a known antigen. No quality values exist for individual bases; no much larger clone is one base distant.

The chain was built from TRBV15 and TRBJ1-2; the D segment could be TRBD1, given 6 matching bases. The TCR was taken from a man in his 60s with active or convalescent COVID-19. Sequencing was performed on peripheral blood. This receptor has the CDR3 CATSRDPSGAGGYTF. The DNA sequence is TGTGCCACCAGCAGAGATCCCTCAGGGGCGGGTGGCTACACCTTC.